The sequence of this T cell receptor (beta chain) was determined in a study of cytomegalovirus exposure and HLA in healthy donors. CDR1 and CDR2 from the germline V gene are SGHTA and FQGNSA. This CDR3 has 16 amino acids. V shed 3 bases and J 2 bases; nucleotides not matched to a gene: 5. Vbeta (60) and Jbeta (13) primers were used in the PCR. Generated by immunoSEQ multiplex PCR, the TCRdb table keeps only in-frame clones and is missing some. The repertoire consists of about 160,000 clones, with 70% to 80% occurring once and the leading ten covering about 4%. Sequencing was done on a sample of PBMCs. This receptor was taken from a man aged 25-40 years in good health and CMV-seropositive. The V gene is TRBV7-2, the J gene TRBJ2-3; TRBD2 matches at 10 bases. In DNA form, the CDR3 reads TGTGCCAGCAGCTTGAGCGGGGGGGCCCTCACAGATACGCAGTATTTT. Translating it yields CASSLSGGALTDTQYF.